One sample yielded the 9 T cell receptor beta chains listed below, sequenced in a study of blood T cell repertoires in COVID-19. Profiled with immunoSEQ multiplex PCR; TCRdb holds only in-frame clones, not every one. The repertoire consists of approximately 300,000 clones, with approximately 87% occurring once and the leading ten covering approximately 4%. Sequences were obtained from peripheral blood. These receptor sequences come from a woman in her forties or fifties with active or convalescent COVID-19.

The chain uses TRBV6-5 and TRBJ2-7; 7 positions agree with TRBD1. This CDR3 contains 15 residues. Trimming removed 6 bases from V and 2 bases from J; junction bases left unmatched: 10. The V gene's germline CDR1 is MNHEY and CDR2 SVGAGI. The CDR3 nucleotides are TGTGCCAGCAGCCCGGCGCAGGGGGAGACCTACGAGCAGTACTTC. Amino acids: CASSPAQGETYEQYF.

The chain combines TRBV28 with TRBJ2-1; TRBD2 might be the D (6 bases). Trimming removed 6 bases from V and 9 bases from J, with 21 bases in between. The CDR3 consists of 15 residues. CDR1 and CDR2 from the germline V gene are MDHEN and SYDVKM. The CDR3 sequence: CASSNPSSVRCEQFF. CDR3 in DNA: TGTGCCAGCAGCAACCCTTCTAGCGTTCGGTGTGAGCAGTTCTTC.

The genes are TRBV9 and TRBJ2-1; a weak D match, TRBD2 (5 bases). V gave up 3 bases and J gave up 9 bases, with 22 bases separating them. CDR3 length: 16 amino acids. Germline CDR1 reads SGDLS; CDR2 reads YYNGEE. The CDR3 is CASSALSGGPEGEQFF. The CDR3, as DNA: TGTGCCAGCAGCGCCCTGAGTGGCGGGCCAGAGGGTGAGCAGTTCTTC.

The chain carries TRBV21-1 and TRBJ1-3; the table's D call TRBD1 went unverified against the DNA. TRBV21-1 is shown as a pseudogene. The CDR3 totals 15 residues. In DNA form, the CDR3 reads TGTGCCAGCAGCCCACAGGGCCGCTCTGGAAACACCATATATTTT. Translated: CASSPQGRSGNTIYF.

This rearrangement joins TRBV30 to TRBJ1-2, with 7 bases that match TRBD1. CDR1 GTSNPN and CDR2 SVGIG come from the germline V gene (reference sequence). CDR3 size: 10 residues. The V gene end was trimmed by 4 bases and the J gene end by 7 bases; junction bases not matched to a gene: 0. The chain's CDR3 is CAWNRGGYTF. In DNA, the CDR3 is TGTGCCTGGAACAGGGGTGGCTACACCTTC.

The V gene is TRBV5-1, the J gene TRBJ2-1; D not certain. The V end lost 1 base, the J end lost 10 bases, and 12 bases lay between the germline ends. The CDR3 covers 13 residues. Germline-derived CDR1 and CDR2 are SGHRS and YFSETQ. The CDR3 spells CASSLSKLEEQFF. The DNA of the CDR3 is TGCGCCAGCAGCTTGTCGAAGCTCGAAGAGCAGTTCTTC.

The chain is built from TRBV6-5 and TRBJ2-1; 9 bases align to TRBD1. Germline lookup yields CDR1 MNHEY and CDR2 SVGAGI. The J segment lost 6 bases and the V segment lost 6 bases, leaving 6 bases of the junction unmatched. The CDR3 sequence is 14 residues long. The CDR3, as DNA: TGTGCCAGCAGAGGACAGGGGTCCGCCAATGAGCAGTTCTTC. The encoded protein is CASRGQGSANEQFF.

In its sample, this clone was seen once. This rearrangement joins TRBV19 to TRBJ1-5, with 8 nucleotides matching TRBD1. The CDR3 loop spans 17 amino acids. V lost 6 bases and J lost 0; bases outside the gene matches: 10. CDR1 is LNHDA and CDR2 is SQIVND in the germline V gene (reference sequence). Written as DNA, the CDR3 is TGTGCCAGTAGGAAGACAGGGGTCCATGATAGCAATCAGCCCCAGCATTTT. Protein product: CASRKTGVHDSNQPQHF.

This clone was detected once. CDR3 sequence: CASSERLFLQTGGYGYTF. The CDR3 DNA follows: TGTGCCAGCAGTGAAAGATTGTTTTTGCAGACAGGGGGCTATGGCTACACCTTC. This chain connects TRBV2 to TRBJ1-2; 9 nucleotides agree with TRBD1. V lost 2 bases, J lost 4 bases, and 14 bases stayed unmatched. This CDR3 comprises 18 residues. Germline CDR1 reads SNHLY; CDR2 reads FYNNEI.